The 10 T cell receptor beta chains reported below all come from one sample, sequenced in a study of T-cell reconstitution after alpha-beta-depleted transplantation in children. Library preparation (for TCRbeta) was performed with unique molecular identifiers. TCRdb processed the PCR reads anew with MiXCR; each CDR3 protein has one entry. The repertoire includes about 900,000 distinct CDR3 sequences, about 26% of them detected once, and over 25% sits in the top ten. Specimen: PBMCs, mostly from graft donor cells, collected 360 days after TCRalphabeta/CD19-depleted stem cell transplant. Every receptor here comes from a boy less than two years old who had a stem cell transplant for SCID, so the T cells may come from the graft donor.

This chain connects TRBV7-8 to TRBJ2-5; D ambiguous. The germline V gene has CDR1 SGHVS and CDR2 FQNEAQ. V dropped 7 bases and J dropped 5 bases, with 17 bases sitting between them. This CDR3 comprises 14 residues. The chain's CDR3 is CASIPRPLTETQYF. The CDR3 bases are TGTGCCAGCATCCCACGCCCCTTGACGGAGACCCAGTACTTC.

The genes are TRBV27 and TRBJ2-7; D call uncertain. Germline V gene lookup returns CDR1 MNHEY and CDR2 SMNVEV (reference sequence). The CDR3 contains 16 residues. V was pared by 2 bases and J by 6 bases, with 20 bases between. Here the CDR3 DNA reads TGTGCCAGCAGTTTAGTTGGCCCCGGCGTGGGTGGCGAGCAGTACTTC. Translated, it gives CASSLVGPGVGGEQYF.

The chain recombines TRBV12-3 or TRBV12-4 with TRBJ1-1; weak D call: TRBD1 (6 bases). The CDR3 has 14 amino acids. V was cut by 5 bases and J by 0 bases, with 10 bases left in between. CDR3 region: CASSRTEMNTEAFF. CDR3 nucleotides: TGTGCCAGCAGTCGGACAGAGATGAACACTGAAGCTTTCTTT.

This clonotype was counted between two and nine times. This chain's CDR3 is CASSPGQGDFNEQFF. The CDR3 bases are TGCGCCAGCAGCCCGGGACAGGGGGATTTCAATGAGCAGTTCTTC. The chain is built from TRBV5-1 and TRBJ2-1; 11 nucleotides match TRBD1. The V segment lost 4 bases and the J segment 6 bases; nucleotides outside the gene matches: 6. The germline V gene has CDR1 SGHRS and CDR2 YFSETQ. This CDR3 has 15 amino acids. Full variable domain (missing parts from reference TRBV5-1 and TRBJ2-1): KAGVTQTPRYLIKTRGQQVTLSCSPISGHRSVSWYQQTPGQGLQFLFEYFSETQRNKGNFPGRFSGRQFSNSRSEMNVSTLELGDSALYLCASSPGQGDFNEQFFGPGTRLTVL.

CDR3 amino acids: CSATRPNYGYTF. CDR3 bases: TGCAGTGCTACCCGACCTAACTATGGCTACACCTTC. The V call is TRBV20-1, the J call TRBJ1-2; D remains unclear. CDR1 is DFQATT and CDR2 is SNEGSKA in the germline V gene (reference sequence). Trimming removed 4 bases at V and 0 bases at J, with 6 bases between. The CDR3 is 12 amino acids.

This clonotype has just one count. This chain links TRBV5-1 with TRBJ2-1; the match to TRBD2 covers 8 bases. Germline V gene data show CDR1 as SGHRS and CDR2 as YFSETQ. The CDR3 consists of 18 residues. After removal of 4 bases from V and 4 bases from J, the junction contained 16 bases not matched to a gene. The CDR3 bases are TGCGCCAGCAGCCGACGGAAAACTACTAGCGGTGAATACAATGAGCAGTTCTTC. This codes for CASSRRKTTSGEYNEQFF.

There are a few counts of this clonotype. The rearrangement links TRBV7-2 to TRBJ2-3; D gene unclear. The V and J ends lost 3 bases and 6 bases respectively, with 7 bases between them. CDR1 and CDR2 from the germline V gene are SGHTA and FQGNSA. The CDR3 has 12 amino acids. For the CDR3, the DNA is TGTGCCAGCAGCTTGCAGTGGGATACGCAGTATTTT. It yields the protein CASSLQWDTQYF. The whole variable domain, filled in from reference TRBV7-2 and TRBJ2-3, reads GAGVSQSPSNKVTEKGKDVELRCDPISGHTALYWYRQSLGQGLEFLIYFQGNSAPDKSGLPSDRFSAERTGGSVSTLTIQRTQQEDSAVYLCASSLQWDTQYFGPGTRLTVL.

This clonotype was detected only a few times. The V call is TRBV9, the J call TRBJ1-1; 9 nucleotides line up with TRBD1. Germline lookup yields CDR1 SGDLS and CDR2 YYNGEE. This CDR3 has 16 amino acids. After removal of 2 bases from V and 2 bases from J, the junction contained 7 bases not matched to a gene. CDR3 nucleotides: TGTGCCAGCAGCGTTACAGGGGGCGGGTATAACACTGAAGCTTTCTTT. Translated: CASSVTGGGYNTEAFF. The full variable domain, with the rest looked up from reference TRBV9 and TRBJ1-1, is DSGVTQTPKHLITATGQRVTLRCSPRSGDLSVYWYQQSLDQGLQFLIQYYNGEERAKGNILERFSAQQFPDLHSELNLSSLELGDSALYFCASSVTGGGYNTEAFFGQGTRLTVV.

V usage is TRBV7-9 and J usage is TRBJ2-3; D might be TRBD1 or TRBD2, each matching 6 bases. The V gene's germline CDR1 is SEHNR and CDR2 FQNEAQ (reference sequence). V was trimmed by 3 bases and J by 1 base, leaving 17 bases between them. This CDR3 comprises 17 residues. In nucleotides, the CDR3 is TGTGCCAGCAGCTTCGTCGCGGGGAAGGGGGGCACAGATACGCAGTATTTT. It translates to CASSFVAGKGGTDTQYF. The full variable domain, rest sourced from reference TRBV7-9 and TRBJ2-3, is DTGVSQNPRHKITKRGQNVTFRCDPISEHNRLYWYRQTLGQGPEFLTYFQNEAQLEKSRLLSDRFSAERPKGSFSTLEIQRTEQGDSAMYLCASSFVAGKGGTDTQYFGPGTRLTVL.

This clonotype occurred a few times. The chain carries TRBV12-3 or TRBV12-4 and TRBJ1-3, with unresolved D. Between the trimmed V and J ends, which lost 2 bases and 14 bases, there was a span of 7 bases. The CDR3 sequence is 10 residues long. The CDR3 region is CASSLKGLYF. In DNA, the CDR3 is TGTGCCAGCAGTTTAAAGGGCCTATATTTT.